Shown below are 2 T cell receptor beta chains from a single sample sequenced in a study of shared clonotypes between healthy human individuals. Some clones are missing from TCRdb's copy, which holds only in-frame ones; the method was immunoSEQ multiplex PCR. Seen here are approximately 530,000 clones, around 96% observed once, and the top ten hold about 0.057%. Sequencing used naive CD4+ T cells sorted from blood. Subset of the sample: CD45RA+ positively selected. These receptor sequences come from a woman aged 30 to 39 in good health.

The V gene is TRBV4-2, the J gene TRBJ2-3; 12 nucleotides line up with TRBD2. V shed 6 bases and J 5 bases; nucleotides not matched to a gene: 12. Germline CDR1 is LGHNA and CDR2 is YNFKEQ. This CDR3 comprises 17 residues. CDR3 DNA: TGTGCCAGCAGACCGGGACTAGCGGGTCCTCGGGGAGATACGCAGTATTTT. Encoded protein: CASRPGLAGPRGDTQYF.

CDR3 coding DNA: TGCGCCAGCAGCTTCGGGAGTGTGGGCGAGCAGTACTTC. Translated: CASSFGSVGEQYF. The chain employs TRBV5-1 and TRBJ2-7, with D possibly TRBD2 on 6 matching bases. In germline, CDR1 is SGHRS, CDR2 YFSETQ. The CDR3 extends over 13 amino acids. V shed 2 bases and J shed 6 bases, with 12 bases lying between them.